The present TCR beta chain was sequenced within a study of immune evolution from preneoplasia to lung adenocarcinoma. Study-level results: Normal lung had highest clonality; later lesions appeared denser, more diverse.

CDR3 length: 13 residues. Per germline, CDR1 LGHNA and CDR2 YNFKEQ. The V end was cut by 4 bases, the J end by 6 bases, with 11 bases between. The data were produced by immunoSEQ multiplex PCR, yet TCRdb's version contains in-frame clones alone and is incomplete. The table lists tens of thousands of clones, approximately 75% of them singletons. As for this clone: The antigen is undetermined.

Between the mid-2010s and the late 2010s, patients underwent resection in Japan or China. The specimen was FFPE invasive lung adenocarcinoma tissue. This chain uses TRBV4-2 with TRBJ2-3; maybe TRBD1 (5 bases). The origin of this receptor is a person aged 60 to 70 with lung adenocarcinoma. The CDR3 DNA is TGTGCCAGCAGCCTTTCCCAGGGTGATACGCAGTATTTT. This codes for CASSLSQGDTQYF.